The clone carrying this T cell receptor beta chain was recorded a few times. Under the authors' procedure: Researchers report that nucleated cell counts were estimated from reference gene primer amplification. The protocol was immunoSEQ multiplex PCR, while the TCRdb copy is restricted to in-frame clones and leaves out a portion. V and J calls and clone size are given by that table; D and trimming were obtained from the DNA. The sample carries around 150,000 clones, around 86% recorded once. Trimming took off 3 bases at V and 12 bases at J, with 22 bases between the two ends. The CDR3 extends over 14 amino acids. Germline V CDR1 and CDR2: SGDLS, YYNGEE. The sample comes from a study of blood T cell repertoires in COVID-19. Study background: PBMCs, B-cell-depleted T cells, or T cells provided the cDNA or gDNA that made up the material.

This clonotype was obtained from a woman aged 55-70 years with active or convalescent COVID-19. The sequenced material came from peripheral blood. This chain links TRBV9 with TRBJ2-7; weak D call: TRBD2 (5 bases). This CDR3 is CASSAGDARAASYF. As DNA, the CDR3 is TGTGCCAGCAGCGCCGGGGATGCCCGCGCGGCGTCGTACTTC.